The source of this TCR beta chain is a study of blood T cell repertoires in COVID-19. On the study more broadly: Collection of acute and convalescent COVID-19 samples took place in the United States, Italy and Spain. T cells, B-cell-depleted T cells, or PBMCs supplied cDNA or gDNA.

From germline, CDR1 is LGHDT and CDR2 YNNKEL (reference sequence). The CDR3 sequence is 16 residues long. Trimming left V 0 bases short and J 3 bases short, with 12 bases between. Per the study methods: Amplification of reference gene primers provided the estimated nucleated cell counts. Profiling relied on immunoSEQ multiplex PCR, and the TCRdb table lists in-frame clones only, not all of them. The DNA was the basis for D and trimming; V, J and clone size are from that table. The table records approximately 350,000 clones, 80% to 90% of them present only once. Followed over time, Seattle patients had been enrolled while infection was active.

The sequenced sample consisted of peripheral blood. The chain is built from TRBV3-1 (or the pseudogene TRBV3-2) and TRBJ1-3; a possible D gene is TRBD1 (6 bases). This receptor was taken from a woman between 25 and 40 years old with COVID-19, enrolled during active disease. CDR3 in amino acids: CASSQDPGAYGNTIYF. In DNA form, the CDR3 reads TGTGCCAGCAGCCAAGATCCAGGGGCGTATGGAAACACCATATATTTT.